The 7 T cell receptor beta chains below were found in one sample sequenced in a study of somatic mutations in cytotoxic T cells in rheumatoid arthritis. The data were produced by immunoSEQ multiplex PCR, yet TCRdb's version contains in-frame clones alone and is incomplete. The table shows 2,700 or so clones, with roughly 85% occurring only once. Sequenced input: CD8+ T cells sorted from blood. Receptors originate from a man aged 55 to 70 with rheumatoid arthritis.

The CDR3 coding sequence is TGTGCCAGCAGCCCCCTCCACACCGGGGAGCTGTTTTTT. Its translation is CASSPLHTGELFF. This chain connects TRBV7-9 to TRBJ2-2; no definite D call. The ends were cut back, 5 bases at V and 3 bases at J, with 7 bases in the middle. Germline V CDR1 and CDR2: SEHNR, FQNEAQ (reference sequence). This CDR3 comprises 13 residues.

The CDR3 here is CASSSPPRGGVMGTDTQYF. DNA of the CDR3: TGTGCCAGCAGCTCCCCACCGAGGGGGGGGGTGATGGGCACAGATACGCAGTATTTT. The chain employs TRBV7-6 and TRBJ2-3, with a tentative D call TRBD2 (7 bases). V was clipped by 4 bases and J by 1 base, with 24 bases between them. There are 19 residues in the CDR3. Germline CDR1 SGHVS, CDR2 FNYEAQ. Complete variable domain (other parts from reference TRBV7-6 and TRBJ2-3): GAGVSQSPRYKVTKRGQDVALRCDPISGHVSLYWYRQALGQGPEFLTYFNYEAQQDKSGLPNDRFSAERPEGSISTLTIQRTEQRDSAMYRCASSSPPRGGVMGTDTQYFGPGTRLTVL.

The chain joins TRBV27 to TRBJ2-1; no clear D gene. The CDR3 is 14 amino acids. Germline CDR1 and CDR2: MNHEY and SMNVEV (reference sequence). V was clipped by 4 bases and J by 3 bases, with 10 bases between them. In nucleotides, the CDR3 is TGTGCCAGCAGTTCCCCAAGCCTCTACAATGAGCAGTTCTTC. Encoded protein: CASSSPSLYNEQFF.

The V call is TRBV7-9, the J call TRBJ2-7; 8 bases are a match to TRBD1. V dropped 5 bases and J dropped 0; count of bases not matched to a gene: 3. Germline loops: CDR1 SEHNR, CDR2 FQNEAQ (reference sequence). The CDR3 length is 14 residues. In DNA, the CDR3 is TGTGCCAGCAGCCCGACAGGGGTCTCCTACGAGCAGTACTTC. Translated, it gives CASSPTGVSYEQYF. Supplemented by reference TRBV7-9 and TRBJ2-7, the full variable domain reads DTGVSQNPRHKITKRGQNVTFRCDPISEHNRLYWYRQTLGQGPEFLTYFQNEAQLEKSRLLSDRFSAERPKGSFSTLEIQRTEQGDSAMYLCASSPTGVSYEQYFGPGTRLTVT.

Details on this clone: Other DNA sequences in the same sample also yield this CDR3. This chain uses TRBV15 with TRBJ1-1; TRBD1 is a possible D gene (5 bases). The germline CDR1 and CDR2 sequences are LNHNV and YYDKDF (reference sequence). The CDR3 runs to 14 residues. V dropped 8 bases and J dropped 9 bases, with 22 bases sitting between them. In DNA, the CDR3 is TGTGCCACCCAATCCCGACAGTTGAACACAAAAGCTTTCTTT. Translation gives CATQSRQLNTKAFF.

This clone occurred a few times. This chain joins TRBV11-2 and TRBJ2-5, with D perhaps TRBD1 (6 bases). Germline assignment: CDR1 SGHAT and CDR2 FQNNGV. The CDR3 is 15 residues long. The V end was cut by 4 bases, the J end by 4 bases, with 16 bases between. The CDR3 loop is CASSSLPPRGETQYF. The CDR3, as DNA: TGTGCCAGCAGCTCTCTGCCCCCCAGGGGAGAGACCCAGTACTTC.

The chain uses TRBV29-1 and TRBJ2-1; possibly TRBD1 for D (5 bases). The germline V gene has CDR1 SQVTM and CDR2 ANQGSEA. The CDR3 loop spans 12 amino acids. Between the trimmed V and J ends, which lost 1 base and 10 bases, there was a span of 11 bases. Here the CDR3 DNA reads TGCAGCGTTGAAGGGGTAGCAGGGGAGCAGTTCTTC. Amino acids: CSVEGVAGEQFF.